Presented here are 28 T cell receptor beta chains from one specimen sequenced in a study of T cells in Graves' hyperthyroidism and ophthalmopathy. Amplification targeted TCR beta CDR3 regions from RNA transcripts. During a first-round RT-PCR of the TCR CDR3, the HTBI primer set was used. TCRdb re-derived calls from the multiplex PCR reads in MiXCR, one entry per CDR3 protein. The sample records roughly 600,000 distinct CDR3 sequences, about 15% being singletons. The material sequenced was blood. These receptors originate from a woman between 50 and 59 years old with Graves' ophthalmopathy.

The chain employs TRBV4-3 and TRBJ2-1; 10 nucleotides match TRBD2. The junction had 3 bases not matched to a gene; V was cut back by 0 bases and J by 4 bases. The CDR3 has 16 residues. Per the germline V gene, CDR1 is LGHNA and CDR2 is YSLEER. The CDR3 DNA reads TGCGCCAGCAGCCAAGAGAGGACTAGCGGTTACAATGAGCAGTTCTTC. Its translation: CASSQERTSGYNEQFF.

This clonotype was detected only a few times. This chain connects TRBV25-1 to TRBJ2-7, with D perhaps TRBD1 (6 bases). Germline CDR1 is MGHDK and CDR2 is SYGVNS. Between the trimmed V and J ends, which lost 1 base and 2 bases, there was a span of 12 bases. CDR3 length: 15 amino acids. This chain's CDR3 is CASSEWGTPTYEQYF. CDR3 nucleotide sequence: TGTGCCAGCAGTGAATGGGGGACACCCACCTACGAGCAGTACTTC.

This clonotype was picked up many times. This chain uses TRBV12-3 or TRBV12-4 with TRBJ1-2; perhaps TRBD1 as D (6 bases). The CDR3 extends over 14 amino acids. V gave up 1 base and J gave up 6 bases, with 12 bases separating them. The CDR3 spells CASSLVNRDHGYTF. The CDR3 nucleotides are TGTGCCAGCAGTTTAGTAAACAGGGACCATGGCTACACCTTC.

This clonotype was counted a few times. The V call is TRBV6-1, the J call TRBJ1-4, with 8 nucleotides matching TRBD1. Germline V gene sequence: CDR1 MNHNS, CDR2 SASEGT. Losses at the gene ends were 4 bases for V and 5 bases for J; bases not matched to a gene: 9. The CDR3 covers 16 residues. CDR3 coding DNA: TGTGCCAGCAGTGCTCAGACCGGGACAGGAAATGAAAAACTGTTTTTT. It is translated as CASSAQTGTGNEKLFF.

The genes are TRBV28 and TRBJ2-7; 14 bases are shared with TRBD2. CDR3 size: 17 residues. Germline trimming cut 3 bases from V and 4 bases from J; bases unmatched to any gene: 8. Germline loops: CDR1 MDHEN, CDR2 SYDVKM. This CDR3 reads CASSFLPGTSGSYEQYF. Here the CDR3 DNA reads TGTGCCAGCAGTTTCCTTCCCGGGACTAGCGGGAGTTACGAGCAGTACTTC.

Many counts were recorded for this clonotype. The chain combines TRBV28 with TRBJ2-7; the D call may be TRBD1 or TRBD2 (5 bases each). Germline CDR1 is MDHEN and CDR2 is SYDVKM. The V and J ends lost 6 bases and 2 bases respectively, with 26 bases between them. The CDR3 loop spans 18 amino acids. The CDR3 DNA sequence: TGTGCCAGCAGCTCTGCCCACCCTCGGGGCGCGATGACCTACGAGCAGTACTTC. This codes for CASSSAHPRGAMTYEQYF.

This clonotype was counted a few times. J is TRBJ2-1 and V is TRBV7-2; 7 nucleotides line up with TRBD2. Germline CDR1 and CDR2: SGHTA and FQGNSA. Trimming took 2 bases from V and 5 from J; bases not matched to a gene: 12. This CDR3 has 17 amino acids. CDR3 DNA sequence: TGTGCCAGCAGCTTAAGTGTACTAGCGCGATCGCACAATGAGCAGTTCTTC. Its protein is CASSLSVLARSHNEQFF.

This clonotype occurred many times. The J gene is TRBJ2-1, the V gene TRBV27; D assignment may be TRBD1 or TRBD2 (5 bases each). CDR1 and CDR2 from the germline V gene are MNHEY and SMNVEV (reference sequence). The CDR3 has 15 residues. Trimming shortened V by 2 bases and J by 5 bases, and 13 bases separated the two germline ends. The CDR3 DNA reads TGTGCCAGCAGTTTAACCGGGGCTCGGGACAATGAGCAGTTCTTC. Its translation: CASSLTGARDNEQFF.

This clonotype appeared many times. The chain employs TRBV28 and TRBJ2-3; possible D gene TRBD2, 5 bases. Trimming took off 6 bases at V and 1 base at J, with 20 bases between the two ends. Germline-derived CDR1 and CDR2 are MDHEN and SYDVKM. The CDR3 has 17 residues. The CDR3 reads CASSSQGNGKGTDTQYF. CDR3 nucleotide sequence: TGTGCCAGCAGCTCCCAAGGTAACGGGAAAGGCACAGATACGCAGTATTTT.

This clonotype occurred many times. The chain employs TRBV29-1 and TRBJ2-5, with a weak D call TRBD1 (6 bases). The CDR3 spans 15 residues. Trimming left V 5 bases short and J 0 bases short, with 16 bases between. Per the germline V gene, CDR1 is SQVTM and CDR2 is ANQGSEA. The CDR3, as DNA: TGCAGCGTTCTCGACACGGGACAAAACCAAGAGACCCAGTACTTC. This codes for CSVLDTGQNQETQYF.

The chain is built from TRBV10-3 and TRBJ2-2; unclear D gene. Trimming pared 2 bases from V and 4 bases from J, leaving 11 bases between. Per germline, CDR1 ENHRY and CDR2 SYGVKD. This CDR3 has 15 amino acids. CDR3 in DNA: TGTGCCATCAGTGAGAGGATTTCTACCACCGGGGAGCTGTTTTTT. Amino acids: CAISERISTTGELFF.

The chain is built from TRBV19 and TRBJ1-6; D gene uncertain. Trimming took off 1 base at V and 8 bases at J, with 9 bases between the two ends. This CDR3 has 14 residues. Germline V gene sequence: CDR1 LNHDA, CDR2 SQIVND (reference sequence). CDR3 in amino acids: CASSIAGMDSPLHF. The CDR3 nucleotides are TGTGCCAGTAGTATAGCCGGGATGGATTCACCCCTCCACTTT.

This clonotype appeared many times. The J gene is TRBJ2-1, the V gene TRBV29-1, with D tentatively TRBD1 (6 bases). The CDR3 length is 16 residues. V gave up 2 bases and J gave up 5 bases, with 19 bases separating them. Germline-derived CDR1 and CDR2 are SQVTM and ANQGSEA. CDR3 region: CSVERPGTRAHNEQFF. CDR3 nucleotides: TGCAGCGTTGAACGCCCCGGGACAAGAGCCCACAATGAGCAGTTCTTC.

This clonotype has just a few counts. This CDR3 reads CASIGLGYEQYF. The DNA of the CDR3 is TGTGCCAGCATCGGCTTAGGCTACGAGCAGTACTTC. This chain uses TRBV28 with TRBJ2-7; D call uncertain. Germline V gives CDR1 MDHEN, CDR2 SYDVKM. The ends were cut back, 7 bases at V and 3 bases at J, with 10 bases in the middle. The CDR3 runs 12 residues.

This clonotype was observed a few times. The chain has TRBV29-1 and TRBJ1-2; 8 bases line up with TRBD1. Germline V gene lookup returns CDR1 SQVTM and CDR2 ANQGSEA. With 4 bases clipped from V and 6 bases from J, the junction kept 7 bases outside the gene matches. The CDR3 sequence is 13 residues long. The CDR3 DNA reads as TGCAGCGTTGGGACAGGGATCGGCAATGGCTACACCTTC. Amino acid sequence: CSVGTGIGNGYTF.

The rearrangement joins TRBV9 to TRBJ1-4, with TRBD1 as a possible D gene (6 bases). The ends were cut back, 4 bases at V and 2 bases at J, with 12 bases in the middle. Per germline, CDR1 SGDLS and CDR2 YYNGEE. CDR3 length: 15 residues. Written as DNA, the CDR3 is TGTGCCAGCAGCCCCGGGACAAGTACTAATGAAAAACTGTTTTTT. The encoded protein is CASSPGTSTNEKLFF.

This chain links TRBV20-1 with TRBJ2-3, with TRBD2 identical over 7 bases. With V trimmed by 6 bases and J by 4 bases, 7 bases remained unmatched. The germline gives CDR1 DFQATT, CDR2 SNEGSKA (reference sequence). The CDR3 length is 13 residues. The chain's CDR3 is CSALAEGPDTQYF. In DNA form, the CDR3 reads TGCAGTGCCCTAGCGGAGGGGCCAGATACGCAGTATTTT.

Many counts were recorded for this clonotype. This rearrangement joins TRBV28 to TRBJ2-2; D gene unclear. Trimming pared 1 base from V and 0 bases from J, leaving 6 bases between. Germline V gene lookup returns CDR1 MDHEN and CDR2 SYDVKM. The CDR3 sequence is 15 residues long. This CDR3 reads CASSLLRTNTGELFF. The CDR3 bases are TGTGCCAGCAGTTTATTGAGGACGAACACCGGGGAGCTGTTTTTT.

This clonotype was detected ten times or more. The chain carries TRBV9 and TRBJ2-7, with 8 bases that match TRBD2. This CDR3 is 15 amino acids long. The germline V gene encodes CDR1 SGDLS and CDR2 YYNGEE. With V trimmed by 0 bases and J by 3 bases, 5 bases remained unmatched. In DNA form, the CDR3 reads TGTGCCAGCAGCGTAGCTCCGGGACTAGACTACGAGCAGTACTTC. As protein: CASSVAPGLDYEQYF.

This clonotype was picked up many times. This sequence joins TRBV30 and TRBJ1-1; no clear D. CDR3 length: 13 residues. Trimming took 5 bases from V and 2 from J, leaving 12 bases between them. The germline CDR1 and CDR2 sequences are GTSNPN and SVGIG (reference sequence). The CDR3 nucleotides are TGTGCCTGGGATCGGGAGAAAAACACTGAAGCTTTCTTT. This encodes CAWDREKNTEAFF.

This clonotype was seen more than once but under ten times. The V gene is TRBV5-1, the J gene TRBJ2-6; D is perhaps TRBD2 (6 bases). V lost 2 bases and J lost 0, with 6 bases in between. Germline CDR1 is SGHRS and CDR2 is YFSETQ. This CDR3 has 15 amino acids. The CDR3 nucleotides read TGCGCCAGCAGCTTCGGGAGCTCTGGGGCCAACGTCCTGACTTTC. Translating gives CASSFGSSGANVLTF.

The V call is TRBV9, the J call TRBJ2-1; D might be TRBD2 (7 bases). The V gene lost 0 bases and the J gene lost 7 bases, with 20 bases spanning the gap. CDR1 SGDLS and CDR2 YYNGEE come from the germline V gene. This CDR3 has 17 residues. CDR3: CASSVEGVFGGGNEQFF. DNA of the CDR3: TGTGCCAGCAGCGTAGAGGGGGTTTTCGGGGGAGGGAATGAGCAGTTCTTC.

This clonotype occurred a few times. The chain combines TRBV6-1 with TRBJ2-3; no clear D gene. V was clipped by 10 bases and J by 1 base, with 12 bases between them. The CDR3 is 13 amino acids. From germline, CDR1 is MNHNS and CDR2 SASEGT. DNA for the CDR3: TGTGCCACACACTCCAGAGGCACAGATACGCAGTATTTT. It is translated as CATHSRGTDTQYF.

The sample holds many counts of this clonotype. The genes are TRBV5-1 and TRBJ2-1; 8 bases fit TRBD2. The V gene end was trimmed by 0 bases and the J gene end by 6 bases; junction bases not matched to a gene: 8. Per germline, CDR1 SGHRS and CDR2 YFSETQ. This CDR3 spans 16 amino acids. This chain's CDR3 is CASSLGSRGGRNEQFF. CDR3 nucleotides: TGCGCCAGCAGCTTGGGGTCTCGGGGGGGTCGCAATGAGCAGTTCTTC.

This clonotype has a count of ten or more. The J gene is TRBJ2-7, the V gene TRBV12-3 or TRBV12-4; D is unclear. This CDR3 spans 12 amino acids. V was clipped by 5 bases and J by 2 bases, with 7 bases between them. CDR3 amino acids: CASSKVTYEQYF. For the CDR3, the DNA is TGTGCCAGCAGTAAGGTGACCTACGAGCAGTACTTC.

This clonotype was seen repeatedly, ten times or more. The chain combines TRBV12-3 or TRBV12-4 with TRBJ2-1; 8 nucleotides match TRBD2. Unmatched junction bases numbered 10, after V lost 6 bases and J lost 6 bases. The CDR3 is 15 residues long. The CDR3: CASSHSGSYPNEQFF. As DNA, the CDR3 is TGTGCCAGCAGCCACAGCGGGAGTTATCCCAATGAGCAGTTCTTC.

This sequence joins TRBV6-5 and TRBJ2-1, with D perhaps matching TRBD2 (7 bases). The germline gives CDR1 MNHEY, CDR2 SVGAGI. V shed 1 base and J shed 5 bases, with 15 bases lying between them. The CDR3 has 16 amino acids. CDR3 nucleotides: TGTGCCAGCAGTTACTTGTTCGTAGGGGGGGACAATGAGCAGTTCTTC. This gives the protein CASSYLFVGGDNEQFF.

Many counts were recorded for this clonotype. V gene TRBV28 combines with J gene TRBJ1-5; D is unclear. The germline V gene encodes CDR1 MDHEN and CDR2 SYDVKM. The CDR3 sequence is 12 residues long. Trimming removed 6 bases at V and 9 bases at J, with 12 bases between. The CDR3 DNA reads TGTGCCAGCAGCCCAGCTGATTTGCCCCAGCATTTT. It encodes CASSPADLPQHF.